Shown below are 10 T cell receptor beta chains from a single sample sequenced in a study of blood T cell repertoires in COVID-19. Sequencing was performed with immunoSEQ multiplex PCR; in TCRdb, only in-frame clones are kept and a portion is missing. The table includes tens of thousands of clones, 85% to 90% detected once. Sequenced sample: peripheral blood. The source is a man older than 75 with acute or convalescent COVID-19.

The chain links TRBV28 to TRBJ2-1, with TRBD2 matching over 8 bases. From germline, CDR1 is MDHEN and CDR2 SYDVKM. This CDR3 region has 15 residues. The V segment lost 2 bases and the J segment 4 bases; nucleotides outside the gene matches: 4. The CDR3 loop reads CASSLVTSVYNEQFF. CDR3 DNA: TGTGCCAGCAGTTTAGTGACTAGCGTTTACAATGAGCAGTTCTTC.

The rearrangement links TRBV18 to TRBJ2-1, with 9 bases matching TRBD2. This CDR3 has 15 amino acids. V dropped 6 bases and J dropped 6; count of bases not matched to a gene: 9. The V gene's germline CDR1 is KGHSH and CDR2 LQKENI. The CDR3 nucleotides read TGTGCCAGCTCTCTTCTAGCGGGGAATGGCAATGAGCAGTTCTTC. Residues: CASSLLAGNGNEQFF.

This clone was seen a single time. The gene calls are TRBV18 and TRBJ2-7, with TRBD2 identical over 7 bases. Unmatched junction bases numbered 7, after V lost 0 bases and J lost 2 bases. Germline CDR1 and CDR2: KGHSH and LQKENI. This CDR3 spans 16 amino acids. CDR3 loop: CASSPPGLAGTYEQYF. The CDR3 bases are TGTGCCAGCTCACCACCTGGGTTAGCGGGTACCTACGAGCAGTACTTC.

The chain is built from TRBV6-5 and TRBJ2-3; 14 bases line up with TRBD2. The germline V gene encodes CDR1 MNHEY and CDR2 SVGAGI. V lost 0 bases to trimming and J lost 7 bases; unmatched junction nucleotides: 3. The CDR3 spans 16 residues. The CDR3 protein is CASSYSTSGGGNTQYF. In DNA, the CDR3 is TGTGCCAGCAGTTACTCGACTAGCGGGGGGGGGAATACGCAGTATTTT.

The gene calls are TRBV11-3 and TRBJ2-2, with D possibly matching TRBD2 (6 bases). Germline CDR1 SGHNT, CDR2 YENEEA. The CDR3 spans 12 residues. V shed 3 bases and J shed 7 bases, with 6 bases lying between them. CDR3 protein: CASSLRDGELFF. The CDR3 DNA follows: TGTGCCAGCAGCTTGCGGGACGGGGAGCTGTTTTTT.

The rearrangement links TRBV7-2 to TRBJ2-2; TRBD2 aligns across 15 bases. Unmatched junction bases numbered 7, after V lost 4 bases and J lost 4 bases. The CDR3 runs 18 residues. Germline CDR1 and CDR2: SGHTA and FQGNSA. CDR3 DNA: TGTGCCAGCAGCTCCGGACTAGCGGGAGGGTTCAGCACCGGGGAGCTGTTTTTT. Protein product: CASSSGLAGGFSTGELFF.

The chain employs TRBV10-1 and TRBJ1-5, with D possibly being TRBD1 (5 bases). Germline-derived CDR1 and CDR2 are WNHNN and SYGVQD (reference sequence). Trimming stripped 2 bases from V and 5 bases from J, with 13 bases between. The CDR3 is 15 residues long. The CDR3 DNA reads as TGCGCCAGCAGTGAGAGGAGGGGAAGGGATCAGCCCCAGCATTTT. This gives the protein CASSERRGRDQPQHF.

The chain carries TRBV10-1 and TRBJ2-1; D not resolved. In germline, CDR1 is WNHNN, CDR2 SYGVQD (reference sequence). CDR3 length: 13 amino acids. V was shortened by 5 bases and J by 6 bases, with 11 bases between the two germline ends. The CDR3 DNA is TGCGCCAGCAGTCCCCTAAACAGCAATGAGCAGTTCTTC. Its protein is CASSPLNSNEQFF.

V and J are TRBV3-1 (or the pseudogene TRBV3-2) and TRBJ1-1; TRBD1 matches 10 bases. In germline, CDR1 is LGHDT, CDR2 YNNKEL (reference sequence). Trimming removed 1 base from V and 1 base from J; junction bases left unmatched: 9. The CDR3 totals 18 residues. The DNA for the CDR3 is TGTGCCAGCAGCCAAGTCCCGGGACAGGGGTTGGGGAACACTGAAGCTTTCTTT. It encodes CASSQVPGQGLGNTEAFF.

This clone came up a few times. The rearrangement uses TRBV7-9 and TRBJ2-2, with TRBD1 identical over 11 bases. This CDR3 spans 16 amino acids. The germline gives CDR1 SEHNR, CDR2 FQNEAQ (reference sequence). Unmatched junction bases numbered 2, after V lost 5 bases and J lost 0 bases. The DNA of the CDR3 is TGTGCCAGCAGCGGACAGGGGGCCACGAACACCGGGGAGCTGTTTTTT. It codes for CASSGQGATNTGELFF.